The present T cell receptor beta chain was sequenced within a study of blood T cells in healthy people across ages. Study results and limitations: Naive and antigen-experienced cells could not be conclusively compared, given unsorted PBMCs. Across the age range, TCR beta diversity per million T cells fell in a roughly linear way.

For this clonotype: The antigen is undetermined.

Trimming cost V 3 bases and J 4 bases, with 12 bases left between them. Germline CDR1 and CDR2: SGHTA and FQGNSA. The CDR3 sequence is 14 residues long. Samples each had at least 5 micrograms of total RNA extracted. A second PCR of about 7 to 12 cycles used a sample-barcoded 5' primer and a J-beta primer mix. The template-switch adaptor was a 5' adaptor with 12 random nucleotides. It tagged each cDNA molecule. TCRdb reprocessed the 5' RACE reads via MiXCR and lists one record per CDR3 protein. Of some 900,000 distinct CDR3 sequences detected, roughly 50% appear once; the ten largest clones hold over 10%.

The sample taken for sequencing was blood. V is TRBV7-2 and J is TRBJ1-2; the D is unclear. The receptor's source is a man in his thirties or forties in good health. The CDR3 DNA reads TGTGCCAGCAGCTTCGGTTGGGCGACCTATGGCTACACCTTC. Protein sequence: CASSFGWATYGYTF.